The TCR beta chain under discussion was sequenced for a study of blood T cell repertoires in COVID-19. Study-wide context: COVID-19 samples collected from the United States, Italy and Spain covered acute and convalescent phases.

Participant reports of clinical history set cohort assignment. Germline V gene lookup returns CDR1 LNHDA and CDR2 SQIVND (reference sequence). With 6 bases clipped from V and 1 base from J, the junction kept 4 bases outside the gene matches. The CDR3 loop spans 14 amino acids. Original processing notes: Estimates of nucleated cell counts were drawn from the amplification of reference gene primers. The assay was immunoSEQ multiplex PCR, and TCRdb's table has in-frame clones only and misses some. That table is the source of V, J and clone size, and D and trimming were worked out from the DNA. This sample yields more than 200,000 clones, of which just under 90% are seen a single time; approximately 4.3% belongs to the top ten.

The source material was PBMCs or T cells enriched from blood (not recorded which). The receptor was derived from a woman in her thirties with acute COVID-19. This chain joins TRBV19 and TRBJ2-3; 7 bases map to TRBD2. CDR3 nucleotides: TGTGCCAGTAGAATTCGGGGGGGCACAGATACGCAGTATTTT. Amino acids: CASRIRGGTDTQYF.